This T cell receptor (beta chain) was identified during a study of blood T cell repertoires in COVID-19. Study in general: Acute and convalescent COVID-19 specimens originated in the United States, Italy and Spain. PBMCs, B-cell-depleted T cells, or T cells were the source of the cDNA or gDNA that made up the material.

This CDR3 comprises 14 residues. V dropped 4 bases and J dropped 2; count of bases not matched to a gene: 3. The germline CDR1 and CDR2 sequences are SGHRS and YFSETQ. In the study's own analysis: Scientists estimated how many nucleated cells there were by amplifying reference gene primers. Generated by immunoSEQ multiplex PCR, the TCRdb table keeps only in-frame clones and is missing some. V and J calls and clone size are as listed in that table; D and trimming were resolved from the DNA. This table has roughly 15,000 clones, around four fifths appearing once. V is TRBV5-1 and J is TRBJ1-2; 9 bases align to TRBD1. The receptor was derived from a man in his 70s with active or convalescent COVID-19. The sequencing sample was made of peripheral blood. CDR3 protein: CASSPTGGNYGYTF. CDR3 bases: TGCGCCAGCAGCCCGACAGGGGGGAACTATGGCTACACCTTC. Together with reference TRBV5-1 and TRBJ1-2, the CDR3 gives the full variable domain: KAGVTQTPRYLIKTRGQQVTLSCSPISGHRSVSWYQQTPGQGLQFLFEYFSETQRNKGNFPGRFSGRQFSNSRSEMNVSTLELGDSALYLCASSPTGGNYGYTFGSGTRLTVV.